This TCR beta chain was identified during a study of vaccination and CD4 T cells after COVID-19. As for the study in general: Either the Pfizer-BioNTech BNT162b2 or Moderna mRNA-1273 vaccine was given as two doses.

A single count supports this clonotype. Its antigen remains unknown. Treatment here: approximately 11-day PBMC culture with coronavirus spike peptide pools or control peptides (ViraFEST assay). Sequencing of DNA taken from cultured CD4+ T cells relied on the Oncomine TCR Beta short-read assay. Genomic DNA was taken out of cultured CD4+ T cells by extraction. TCRdb re-derived calls from the PCR reads in MiXCR, one entry per CDR3 protein. The data contain some 20,000 distinct CDR3 sequences, roughly a quarter of them singletons. The sequence derives from a human donor with COVID-19. The sample consisted of cultured CD4+ T cells from blood.

In DNA form, the CDR3 reads TGTGCCATAGGATGGGACAACACAAACACCATATATTTT. Translating gives CAIGWDNTNTIYF. V gene TRBV27 combines with J gene TRBJ1-3; D may be TRBD1 (6 bases). The CDR3 consists of 13 residues. Looked up from germline, CDR1 is MNHEY and CDR2 is SMNVEV (reference sequence). The V and J ends lost 10 bases and 6 bases respectively, with 16 bases between them.